These T cell receptor beta chains were read from a single sample in a study of graft-versus-host responses after intestinal transplantation. Generated by immunoSEQ multiplex PCR, the TCRdb table keeps only in-frame clones and is missing some. The repertoire has about 40,000 clones, 91% of them found once; the top ten carry 2.3%. The specimen was PBMCs, collected 300 to 320 days after intestinal transplant. The receptors were gathered from a human patient who received an intestinal transplant, so some T cells may come from the graft donor. The CDR3 runs from the conserved cysteine through the conserved F or W. The order of the fields is J gene, clone size, V gene, D gene, CDR3 DNA, CDR3 protein. D genes are given only for firm matches. Clone size is stated in some rows and not others, as once, few, many or a class when expanded.

TRBJ2-7,once,TRBV9,NA,TGTGCCAGCAGCGTAGGATCGGGGTCCGAGCAGTACTTC,CASSVGSGSEQYF
TRBJ2-5,NA,TRBV14,NA,TGTGCCAGCAGCCAAGGGACTGGCACTGGAGAGACCCAGTACTTC,CASSQGTGTGETQYF
TRBJ1-5,few,TRBV15,NA,TGTGCCACCAGCAGAGTACCCTTGACAGGTACCAATCAGCCCCAGCATTTT,CATSRVPLTGTNQPQHF
TRBJ2-1,NA,TRBV5-6,NA,TGTGCCAGCAGCAAAGTGGGGGGTGACTACAATGAGCAGTTCTTC,CASSKVGGDYNEQFF
TRBJ2-1,NA,TRBV28,NA,TGTGCCAGCAATCTCGCAGGGTACAATGAGCAGTTCTTC,CASNLAGYNEQFF
TRBJ2-3,NA,TRBV2,NA,TGTGCCAGCAGTGAAGCATGGGGCTTCGGAGATACGCAGTATTTT,CASSEAWGFGDTQYF
TRBJ2-1,NA,TRBV5-1,NA,TGCGCCAGCAGCTTGGGCCTGTACAATGAGCAGTTCTTC,CASSLGLYNEQFF
TRBJ2-7,NA,TRBV7-8,NA,TGTGCCAGCAGCTTAGCGGAGATCTCCTACGAGCAGTACTTC,CASSLAEISYEQYF
TRBJ2-6,NA,TRBV11-2,NA,TGTGCCAGCAGCTTAGTACTTAAAATGAGGGCTGGGGCCAACGTCCTGACTTTC,CASSLVLKMRAGANVLTF
TRBJ2-7,NA,TRBV11-2,NA,TGTGCCAGCAGCCAAAAGGACAGCTACTCTTACGAGCAGTACTTC,CASSQKDSYSYEQYF
TRBJ2-7,NA,TRBV18,NA,TGTGCCAGCTCACCAGGGGTCGGGTACGAGCAGTACTTC,CASSPGVGYEQYF
TRBJ2-7,once,TRBV6-5,NA,TGTGCCAGCAGTTACTCGATTCTCGCCCCCGTGAACGAGCAGTACTTC,CASSYSILAPVNEQYF